Below are 21 T cell receptor beta chains sequenced from a single sample in a study of blood T cells in healthy people across ages. Together with a sample-barcoded 5' primer, a J-beta primer mix was included in a second PCR lasting roughly 6 to 12 cycles. In TCRdb, the 5' RACE reads were re-called with MiXCR into one record per CDR3 protein. The data contain 1.8 million or so distinct CDR3 sequences, about two fifths of them singletons. The sequenced material came from blood. These receptors all stem from a human donor in good health.

A few counts support this clonotype. The J gene is TRBJ2-3, the V gene TRBV29-1; 10 bases fit TRBD1. CDR1 SQVTM and CDR2 ANQGSEA come from the germline V gene. The CDR3 consists of 16 residues. Trimming took 1 base from V and 7 from J; bases not matched to a gene: 11. This CDR3 reads CSVEVPPDRGFNTQYF. CDR3 coding DNA: TGCAGCGTTGAAGTCCCCCCGGACAGGGGGTTTAATACGCAGTATTTT.

A few counts support this clonotype. This chain links TRBV4-2 with TRBJ2-3, with a weak D call TRBD1 (5 bases). Germline V gives CDR1 LGHNA, CDR2 YNFKEQ. The V gene lost 4 bases and the J gene lost 2 bases, with 10 bases spanning the gap. The CDR3 is 14 amino acids. Here the CDR3 reads CASSLDSTTDTQYF. DNA for the CDR3: TGTGCCAGCAGCCTAGACAGTACCACAGATACGCAGTATTTT.

This clonotype was seen only a few times. The chain has TRBV11-1 and TRBJ2-5; TRBD2 aligns across 7 bases. V gave up 6 bases and J gave up 3 bases; unmatched junction bases: 10. Looked up from germline, CDR1 is SGHAT and CDR2 is FQDESV (reference sequence). CDR3 length: 15 amino acids. CDR3 nucleotide sequence: TGTGCCAGCAGTCCCAGACTGCGGGGGAAAGAGACCCAGTACTTC. This gives the protein CASSPRLRGKETQYF.

The chain has TRBV20-1 and TRBJ2-7, with D possibly matching TRBD2 (5 bases). The CDR3 extends over 13 amino acids. The V end lost 6 bases, the J end lost 7 bases, and 19 bases lay between the germline ends. Germline assignment: CDR1 DFQATT and CDR2 SNEGSKA (reference sequence). CDR3 region: CSARGLSFGEQYF. CDR3 in DNA: TGCAGTGCCCGCGGACTCAGTTTTGGGGAGCAGTACTTC.

This clonotype was recorded a few times. The chain carries TRBV6-5 and TRBJ1-1, with a possible D match to TRBD1 (5 bases). The V end was cut by 0 bases, the J end by 1 base, with 9 bases between. This CDR3 has 15 residues. Germline V lookup: CDR1 MNHEY, CDR2 SVGAGI. The CDR3 sequence: CASSYSGGTNTEAFF. The CDR3 DNA sequence: TGTGCCAGCAGTTACTCGGGGGGGACGAACACTGAAGCTTTCTTT.

The chain couples TRBV7-2 to TRBJ1-4; D is ambiguous. Germline-derived CDR1 and CDR2 are SGHTA and FQGNSA. Deletions cut 3 bases from V and 0 bases from J, with 8 bases between. The CDR3 is 15 amino acids. CDR3 sequence: CASSLLGTTNEKLFF. The CDR3 nucleotides are TGTGCCAGCAGCTTGTTAGGGACAACTAATGAAAAACTGTTTTTT.

In its sample, this clonotype was seen a few times. The genes are TRBV7-9 and TRBJ2-3; D perhaps matches TRBD2 (7 bases). This CDR3 comprises 14 residues. Trimming left V 8 bases short and J 2 bases short, with 14 bases between. Germline values: CDR1 SEHNR, CDR2 FQNEAQ (reference sequence). CDR3 in DNA: TGTGCCAGCGCACGGGGGGCTGTCACAGATACGCAGTATTTT. Translation: CASARGAVTDTQYF.

The chain is built from TRBV12-3 or TRBV12-4 and TRBJ1-4; 9 nucleotides align to TRBD1. There are 14 residues in the CDR3. Trimming took 6 bases from V and 6 from J; bases not matched to a gene: 5. CDR3 in DNA: TGTGCCAGCAGCTGGGACAGGGCTGATGAAAAACTGTTTTTT. It translates to CASSWDRADEKLFF.

This clonotype appeared a few times. The rearrangement links TRBV30 to TRBJ2-7; D call uncertain. The CDR3 is 14 residues long. The germline V gene encodes CDR1 GTSNPN and CDR2 SVGIG (reference sequence). Trimming shortened V by 0 bases and J by 5 bases, and 14 bases separated the two germline ends. The CDR3 sequence is CAWSVHGPSNEQYF. The CDR3 coding sequence is TGTGCCTGGAGTGTACATGGTCCGAGCAACGAGCAGTACTTC.

The gene calls are TRBV12-3 or TRBV12-4 and TRBJ2-1; D might be TRBD1 (6 bases). Trimming left V 5 bases short and J 12 bases short, with 17 bases between. CDR3 length equals 13 residues. In DNA, the CDR3 is TGTGCCAGCAGTCCCCTTAACAGGGAAACGCAGTTCTTC. It is translated as CASSPLNRETQFF.

The chain recombines TRBV4-2 with TRBJ1-4; 7 positions agree with TRBD1. This CDR3 is 15 amino acids long. Trimming at V came to 4 bases and at J to 8 bases, leaving 10 bases not matched to a gene. Looked up from germline, CDR1 is LGHNA and CDR2 is YNFKEQ. CDR3 nucleotides: TGTGCCAGCAGCCCCCACGACAGGGAAGGAGAAAAACTGTTTTTT. Translating gives CASSPHDREGEKLFF.

The rearrangement links TRBV5-4 to TRBJ2-3; D is possibly TRBD1 (6 bases). Germline CDR1 and CDR2: SGHNT and YYREEE (reference sequence). The CDR3 is 15 amino acids. Trimming cost V 5 bases and J 2 bases, with 15 bases left between them. CDR3 residues: CASRTRTETTDTQYF. The DNA of the CDR3 is TGTGCCAGCAGAACTAGGACAGAAACCACAGATACGCAGTATTTT.

This clonotype has just a few counts. Mismatch with germline at one junction end may stem from a read error. This chain uses TRBV7-7 with TRBJ2-3; D could derive from TRBD1 or TRBD2 (5 bases each). This CDR3 comprises 14 residues. CDR1 and CDR2 (germline): SSHAT, FNYEAQ (reference sequence). CDR3 sequence reads: CASSFQGVTDTQYF. CDR3 nucleotides: TGTGCTAGCAGCTTTCAGGGAGTCACAGATACGCAGTATTTT.

This rearrangement joins TRBV11-2 to TRBJ2-1, with D possibly being TRBD2 (6 bases). The CDR3 runs 16 residues. V was clipped by 1 base and J by 10 bases, with 20 bases between them. The germline gives CDR1 SGHAT, CDR2 FQNNGV. The CDR3 nucleotides are TGTGCCAGCAGCTTAGGGGGACTCCTCTCGGGGCGAGAGCAGTTCTTC. Protein: CASSLGGLLSGREQFF.

This chain links TRBV4-2 with TRBJ2-7; D assignment may be TRBD1 or TRBD2 (5 bases each). The ends were cut back, 1 base at V and 4 bases at J, with 17 bases in the middle. The CDR3 extends over 16 amino acids. Germline values: CDR1 LGHNA, CDR2 YNFKEQ. CDR3 nucleotides: TGTGCCAGCAGCCAAGCTATTCGGGGCGCTCAATACGAGCAGTACTTC. Translated: CASSQAIRGAQYEQYF.

The J gene is TRBJ1-1, the V gene TRBV6-2 or TRBV6-3; D ambiguous. CDR1 and CDR2 from the germline V gene are MNHEY and SVGEGT. V was shortened by 4 bases and J by 2 bases, with 17 bases between the two germline ends. The CDR3 covers 16 residues. This chain's CDR3 is CASSSSRALGNTEAFF. For the CDR3, the DNA is TGTGCCAGCAGTTCCTCTCGGGCCCTGGGAAACACTGAAGCTTTCTTT.

The chain joins TRBV27 to TRBJ2-7, with 8 bases matching TRBD2. CDR1 and CDR2 (germline): MNHEY, SMNVEV (reference sequence). This CDR3 comprises 14 residues. The V segment lost 5 bases and the J segment 2 bases; nucleotides outside the gene matches: 5. The CDR3 nucleotides are TGTGCCAGCAGTCCAGCGGGAGCCCCCTACGAGCAGTACTTC. It yields the protein CASSPAGAPYEQYF.

The V call is TRBV28, the J call TRBJ1-4, with 8 positions matching TRBD1. The germline V gene has CDR1 MDHEN and CDR2 SYDVKM. There are 14 residues in the CDR3. V shed 7 bases and J 6 bases; nucleotides not matched to a gene: 7. The CDR3 protein is CASTRAGGYEKLFF. The CDR3 nucleotides read TGTGCCAGCACGAGGGCAGGGGGCTATGAAAAACTGTTTTTT.

CDR3 nucleotide sequence: TGTGCCAGCAGCTCGGACGCAGGCACAGATACGCAGTATTTT. Its protein product is CASSSDAGTDTQYF. The rearrangement links TRBV7-3 to TRBJ2-3, with D uncertain. V shed 4 bases and J shed 1 base, with 9 bases lying between them. CDR1 SGHTA and CDR2 FQGTGA come from the germline V gene. This CDR3 comprises 14 residues. Supplemented by reference TRBV7-3 and TRBJ2-3, the full variable domain reads GAGVSQTPSNKVTEKGKYVELRCDPISGHTALYWYRQSLGQGPEFLIYFQGTGAADDSGLPNDRFFAVRPEGSVSTLKIQRTERGDSAVYLCASSSDAGTDTQYFGPGTRLTVL.

This clonotype was recorded many times. V usage is TRBV29-1 and J usage is TRBJ1-2, with unresolved D. Germline V gene sequence: CDR1 SQVTM, CDR2 ANQGSEA. This CDR3 spans 13 amino acids. Trimming pared 1 base from V and 4 bases from J, leaving 10 bases between. CDR3: CSVEGGDLYGYTF. The CDR3 DNA sequence: TGCAGCGTTGAAGGGGGTGACCTCTATGGCTACACCTTC.

This clonotype has a handful of counts. The J gene is TRBJ2-3, the V gene TRBV20-1; D gene uncertain. Germline CDR1 and CDR2: DFQATT and SNEGSKA (reference sequence). Trimming stripped 1 base from V and 6 bases from J, with 11 bases between. The CDR3 runs to 13 residues. The CDR3 sequence: CSARAAGLDTQYF. The CDR3 coding sequence is TGCAGTGCTAGAGCTGCCGGCCTGGATACGCAGTATTTT.